Presented here are 26 T cell receptor beta chains from one specimen sequenced in a study of siplizumab effects on memory and regulatory T cells. The data were produced by immunoSEQ multiplex PCR, yet TCRdb's version contains in-frame clones alone and is incomplete. This sample has about 120,000 clones, with about 94% found just once. Sequencing was done on a sample of non-Treg CD4+ T cells sorted from blood. The source is a human donor in good health.

The chain is built from TRBV6-1 and TRBJ2-3, with no clear D. This CDR3 is 12 amino acids long. Germline values: CDR1 MNHNS, CDR2 SASEGT. The germline V and J ends were trimmed by 3 bases and 4 bases, with 5 bases remaining between them. CDR3 in amino acids: CASSDFADTQYF. The CDR3 DNA sequence: TGTGCCAGCAGTGATTTTGCAGATACGCAGTATTTT.

Details on this clone: Sequence at one end of the junction differs from germline and may be a read error. The chain couples TRBV4-1 to TRBJ2-7; 10 bases fit TRBD2. This CDR3 contains 14 residues. Germline assignment: CDR1 MGHRA and CDR2 YSYEKL. For the CDR3, the DNA is TGCGCCAGCAGCCAAGAAGGGGAGCGGGGGGGCCGGGACTTC. Its translation: CASSQEGERGGRDF.

The rearrangement uses TRBV7-3 and TRBJ1-1; possible D gene TRBD1, 5 bases. The germline V gene has CDR1 SGHTA and CDR2 FQGTGA. This CDR3 is built from 15 residues. Trimming removed 5 bases from V and 3 bases from J, with 16 bases in between. The CDR3 loop reads CASSRTQLGDTEAFF. CDR3 in DNA: TGTGCCAGCAGCCGAACACAGTTGGGGGACACTGAAGCTTTCTTT. The whole variable domain, filled in from reference TRBV7-3 and TRBJ1-1, reads GAGVSQTPSNKVTEKGKYVELRCDPISGHTALYWYRQSLGQGPEFLIYFQGTGAADDSGLPNDRFFAVRPEGSVSTLKIQRTERGDSAVYLCASSRTQLGDTEAFFGQGTRLTVV.

The chain joins TRBV18 to TRBJ1-2, with no clear D. Germline V CDR1 and CDR2: KGHSH, LQKENI. V dropped 1 base and J dropped 1 base, with 22 bases sitting between them. This CDR3 is built from 19 residues. CDR3 DNA: TGTGCCAGCTCACCACTGTCGGTAGCGCAGGCGGAATATAACTATGGCTACACCTTC. Translation: CASSPLSVAQAEYNYGYTF.

The rearrangement uses TRBV4-1 and TRBJ1-2; D unclear. CDR3 size: 13 residues. With 0 bases removed from V and 8 bases from J, the gap between germline ends came to 10 bases. In germline, CDR1 is MGHRA, CDR2 YSYEKL. The CDR3 spells CASSQDGEVGYTF. In nucleotides, the CDR3 is TGCGCCAGCAGCCAAGATGGGGAAGTGGGCTACACCTTC.

The chain combines TRBV5-4 with TRBJ2-3; TRBD1 agrees at 7 bases. Per the germline V gene, CDR1 is SGHNT and CDR2 is YYREEE (reference sequence). The CDR3 is 13 amino acids. With 7 bases clipped from V and 0 bases from J, the junction kept 2 bases outside the gene matches. The CDR3 DNA reads TGTGCCAGCGGGACAGCCAGCACAGATACGCAGTATTTT. Its protein product is CASGTASTDTQYF.

The table lists this clone with a few counts. The chain couples TRBV18 to TRBJ1-2, with 7 bases identical to TRBD1. Germline CDR1 is KGHSH and CDR2 is LQKENI. V lost 3 bases and J lost 6; bases outside the gene matches: 1. CDR3 length equals 12 residues. The CDR3 DNA follows: TGTGCCAGCTCACCGACAGGGAATGGCTACACCTTC. It encodes CASSPTGNGYTF.

J is TRBJ1-3 and V is TRBV6-5, with D possibly TRBD1 on 5 matching bases. V was cut by 3 bases and J by 5 bases, with 11 bases left in between. In germline, CDR1 is MNHEY, CDR2 SVGAGI. There are 14 residues in the CDR3. The CDR3 DNA reads as TGTGCCAGCAGTTATTCGGTGGACAGAAACACCATATATTTT. Translated: CASSYSVDRNTIYF.

The V and J genes are TRBV27 and TRBJ2-7; D tentatively fits TRBD1 or TRBD2 (5 bases each). The germline gives CDR1 MNHEY, CDR2 SMNVEV (reference sequence). The V and J ends lost 7 bases and 2 bases respectively, with 18 bases between them. CDR3 length: 15 amino acids. The CDR3 loop reads CASKPTARGTYEQYF. The CDR3 DNA reads TGTGCCAGCAAGCCGACAGCTCGAGGGACCTACGAGCAGTACTTC.

CDR3 bases: TGTGCCAGCAGCCAAGAGCTAGGAGGGATTAGCAATCAGCCCCAGCATTTT. It codes for CASSQELGGISNQPQHF. This chain uses TRBV4-2 with TRBJ1-5; no clear D gene. Between the trimmed V and J ends, which lost 0 bases and 0 bases, there was a span of 12 bases. The CDR3 consists of 17 residues. Germline CDR1 LGHNA, CDR2 YNFKEQ.

The chain employs TRBV10-3 and TRBJ2-3; D unresolved. The CDR3 consists of 12 residues. Germline CDR1 and CDR2: ENHRY and SYGVKD. V shed 6 bases and J shed 2 bases, with 6 bases lying between them. This CDR3 is CAIRNNTDTQYF. The CDR3 DNA sequence: TGTGCCATCAGGAACAACACAGATACGCAGTATTTT.

The chain joins TRBV7-6 to TRBJ2-3; the match to TRBD2 covers 8 bases. The germline CDR1 and CDR2 sequences are SGHVS and FNYEAQ. The trim removed 1 base at V and 2 bases at J, leaving 11 bases unmatched. This CDR3 region has 18 residues. The CDR3: CASSLERPGGLVTDTQYF. The CDR3 DNA sequence: TGTGCCAGCAGCTTAGAGCGCCCGGGGGGGTTGGTCACAGATACGCAGTATTTT.

This chain connects TRBV6-5 to TRBJ1-1, with D possibly being TRBD1 (5 bases). This CDR3 is built from 14 residues. Trimming took 2 bases from V and 1 from J, leaving 8 bases between them. Germline CDR1 and CDR2: MNHEY and SVGAGI. The CDR3 DNA sequence: TGTGCCAGCAGTTACAGGGGCGGGAACACTGAAGCTTTCTTT. Its translation is CASSYRGGNTEAFF.

This sequence joins TRBV10-3 and TRBJ2-7, with no clear D. The germline CDR1 and CDR2 sequences are ENHRY and SYGVKD. This CDR3 spans 14 amino acids. The V end was cut by 4 bases, the J end by 0 bases, with 10 bases between. CDR3: CAISVQHPSYEQYF. DNA for the CDR3: TGTGCCATCAGTGTACAACACCCCTCCTACGAGCAGTACTTC.

The V call is TRBV19, the J call TRBJ2-2; TRBD1 matches at 9 bases. Germline assignment: CDR1 LNHDA and CDR2 SQIVND (reference sequence). The CDR3 runs 16 residues. The ends lost 4 bases at V and 4 bases at J; junction bases unmatched: 7. The CDR3 bases are TGTGCCAGTAGTAGAAGGACAGGGGAAAGCACCGGGGAGCTGTTTTTT. Protein: CASSRRTGESTGELFF. Together with reference TRBV19 and TRBJ2-2, the CDR3 gives the full variable domain: DGGITQSPKYLFRKEGQNVTLSCEQNLNHDAMYWYRQDPGQGLRLIYYSQIVNDFQKGDIAEGYSVSREKKESFPLTVTSAQKNPTAFYLCASSRRTGESTGELFFGEGSRLTVL.

The chain has TRBV7-3 and TRBJ2-1, with D possibly being TRBD2 (6 bases). Looked up from germline, CDR1 is SGHTA and CDR2 is FQGTGA. V lost 1 base and J lost 10, with 17 bases in between. CDR3 size: 15 residues. The CDR3 protein is CASSLNPGAEGEQFF. CDR3 sequence (DNA): TGTGCCAGCAGCTTAAATCCGGGAGCGGAGGGGGAGCAGTTCTTC.

This clone was detected once. Other nucleotide sequences in the sample specify the same CDR3. The rearrangement links TRBV18 to TRBJ2-1, with D hard to call. From germline, CDR1 is KGHSH and CDR2 LQKENI. CDR3 length equals 15 residues. V was cut by 3 bases and J by 0 bases, with 9 bases left in between. For the CDR3, the DNA is TGTGCCAGCTCACCGGACCTGAGCTCCTACAATGAGCAGTTCTTC. The encoded protein is CASSPDLSSYNEQFF.

The CDR3 reads CASTGLAGAGEQFF. The CDR3 DNA follows: TGTGCCAGCACGGGACTAGCGGGAGCGGGGGAGCAGTTCTTC. The V gene is TRBV7-2, the J gene TRBJ2-1; the match to TRBD2 covers 14 bases. Trimming at V came to 7 bases and at J to 10 bases, leaving 6 bases not matched to a gene. The CDR3 is 14 residues long. Germline loops: CDR1 SGHTA, CDR2 FQGNSA.

This chain uses TRBV11-1 with TRBJ2-7; the D is unclear. Between the trimmed V and J ends, which lost 6 bases and 2 bases, there was a span of 8 bases. The CDR3 has 12 residues. Germline CDR1 and CDR2: SGHAT and FQDESV (reference sequence). CDR3 in DNA: TGTGCCAGCAGTGCGACCCCCTACGAGCAGTACTTC. It codes for CASSATPYEQYF.

The V gene is TRBV19, the J gene TRBJ2-3; D possibly corresponds to TRBD2 (5 bases). Looked up from germline, CDR1 is LNHDA and CDR2 is SQIVND (reference sequence). This CDR3 region has 13 residues. Trimming left V 3 bases short and J 5 bases short, with 9 bases between. The CDR3 DNA sequence: TGTGCCAGTAGTATTCTTCGGGAAGATACGCAGTATTTT. Encoded protein: CASSILREDTQYF. Looking up the rest from reference TRBV19 and TRBJ2-3 gives the full variable domain: DGGITQSPKYLFRKEGQNVTLSCEQNLNHDAMYWYRQDPGQGLRLIYYSQIVNDFQKGDIAEGYSVSREKKESFPLTVTSAQKNPTAFYLCASSILREDTQYFGPGTRLTVL.

This chain links TRBV7-3 with TRBJ2-1; TRBD2 matches at 13 bases. V lost 5 bases, J lost 2 bases, and 12 bases stayed unmatched. The CDR3 loop spans 19 amino acids. The germline gives CDR1 SGHTA, CDR2 FQGTGA. This CDR3 reads CASSPTGTSGTLTYNEQFF. The CDR3 DNA reads TGTGCCAGCAGCCCGACCGGGACTAGCGGGACCTTAACCTACAATGAGCAGTTCTTC.

This clone was observed a handful of times. J is TRBJ1-3 and V is TRBV6-1; D unresolved. CDR1 MNHNS and CDR2 SASEGT come from the germline V gene. V lost 1 base to trimming and J lost 5 bases, with 12 bases between them. This CDR3 is 15 amino acids long. CDR3 sequence (DNA): TGTGCCAGCAGTGAAGTTGAAAGCCCTCGAAACACCATATATTTT. Amino acids: CASSEVESPRNTIYF.

This chain joins TRBV5-1 and TRBJ2-2; no clear D gene. The CDR3 runs to 15 residues. V was shortened by 3 bases and J by 1 base, with 10 bases between the two germline ends. The V gene's germline CDR1 is SGHRS and CDR2 YFSETQ. CDR3 DNA: TGCGCCAGCAGCTCATACGCGCGGAACACCGGGGAGCTGTTTTTT. Residues: CASSSYARNTGELFF. Looking up the rest from reference TRBV5-1 and TRBJ2-2 gives the full variable domain: KAGVTQTPRYLIKTRGQQVTLSCSPISGHRSVSWYQQTPGQGLQFLFEYFSETQRNKGNFPGRFSGRQFSNSRSEMNVSTLELGDSALYLCASSSYARNTGELFFGEGSRLTVL.

The J gene is TRBJ2-7, the V gene TRBV6-1; D call uncertain. The germline V gene has CDR1 MNHNS and CDR2 SASEGT. The CDR3 is made up of 11 amino acids. V lost 7 bases and J 4 bases, leaving 8 bases between the germline ends. The CDR3 sequence: CASTLSYEQYF. The CDR3 DNA is TGTGCCAGCACTCTTAGTTACGAGCAGTACTTC.

The J gene is TRBJ2-3, the V gene TRBV7-9; 8 nucleotides match TRBD1. This CDR3 has 15 residues. In germline, CDR1 is SEHNR, CDR2 FQNEAQ (reference sequence). Unmatched junction bases numbered 4, after V lost 5 bases and J lost 0 bases. The CDR3 protein is CASSPGTGSTDTQYF. CDR3 sequence (DNA): TGTGCCAGCAGCCCGGGGACAGGCAGCACAGATACGCAGTATTTT.

The genes are TRBV5-6 and TRBJ1-2; D may be TRBD1 (6 bases). This CDR3 region has 15 residues. V lost 0 bases and J 3 bases, leaving 12 bases between the germline ends. Germline values: CDR1 SGHDT, CDR2 YYEEEE. CDR3 bases: TGTGCCAGCAGCTTGGGCGGGAGGGGGGACTATGGCTACACCTTC. It translates to CASSLGGRGDYGYTF.